The 16 T cell receptor beta chains reported below all come from one sample, sequenced in a study of PD-1 blockade in classical Hodgkin lymphoma. Some clones are missing from TCRdb's copy, which holds only in-frame ones; the method was immunoSEQ multiplex PCR. The sample lists about 2,100 clones; 75% to 90% were seen once. After autologous stem cell transplantation all patients relapsed, and prior brentuximab vedotin exposure differed between cohorts. The sample consisted of peripheral blood mononuclear cells (PBMCs), taken at baseline. Receptors were obtained from a human donor with classical Hodgkin lymphoma.

The chain recombines TRBV30 with TRBJ1-3; tentatively, D is TRBD1 (6 bases). CDR1 is GTSNPN, CDR2 SVGIG, per germline (reference sequence). CDR3 length: 12 amino acids. Trimming removed 0 bases from V and 7 bases from J, with 7 bases in between. The CDR3 is CAWSVTGNTIYF. Written as DNA, the CDR3 is TGTGCCTGGAGTGTAACAGGGAACACCATATATTTT.

In the case of this clone: The junction differs from germline at one of its ends, possibly a read error. The chain joins TRBV28 to TRBJ2-5; 7 bases line up with TRBD2. This CDR3 has 14 residues. CDR1 and CDR2 from the germline V gene are MDHEN and SYDVKM. This CDR3 is CASSFWREQGTQYF. The CDR3 nucleotides are TGTGCCAGCAGTTTCTGGCGGGAGCAAGGGACCCAGTACTTC.

This clone was detected a few times. The chain has TRBV7-3 and TRBJ2-5; D might be TRBD2 (6 bases). Trimming pared 1 base from V and 4 bases from J, leaving 13 bases between. The germline V gene encodes CDR1 SGHTA and CDR2 FQGTGA. CDR3 size: 15 residues. The CDR3 loop is CASSLNAAGGETQYF. The DNA for the CDR3 is TGTGCCAGCAGCTTAAACGCAGCGGGTGGAGAGACCCAGTACTTC.

Concerning this clone itself: The same CDR3 arises from other DNA sequences in this sample as well. This chain links TRBV6-6 with TRBJ2-5; 9 bases align to TRBD1. The CDR3 is made up of 13 amino acids. Germline loops: CDR1 MNHNY, CDR2 SVGAGI (reference sequence). The J segment lost 5 bases and the V segment lost 5 bases, leaving 3 bases of the junction unmatched. The CDR3 here is CASSRGQGETQYF. The CDR3 nucleotides are TGTGCCAGCAGTCGCGGACAGGGGGAGACCCAGTACTTC.

This chain joins TRBV5-1 and TRBJ2-5; D ambiguous. The CDR3 is 13 residues long. V dropped 5 bases and J dropped 3 bases, with 11 bases sitting between them. Germline lookup yields CDR1 SGHRS and CDR2 YFSETQ. This CDR3 reads CASSGVAKETQYF. CDR3 nucleotides: TGCGCCAGCAGTGGGGTAGCCAAAGAGACCCAGTACTTC.

The chain uses TRBV7-2 and TRBJ2-1, with 8 positions matching TRBD1. CDR1 and CDR2 from the germline V gene are SGHTA and FQGNSA. This CDR3 region has 15 residues. Losses at the gene ends were 5 bases for V and 4 bases for J; bases not matched to a gene: 7. The CDR3 reads CASSPPGQVYNEQFF. CDR3 DNA sequence: TGTGCCAGCAGCCCCCCGGGACAGGTATACAATGAGCAGTTCTTC.

The chain joins TRBV27 to TRBJ2-2; D is unresolved. The V end was cut by 1 base, the J end by 2 bases, with 11 bases between. The CDR3 runs 16 residues. CDR1 is MNHEY and CDR2 is SMNVEV in the germline V gene (reference sequence). The CDR3 loop reads CASSLLGFDNTGELFF. For the CDR3, the DNA is TGTGCCAGCAGTTTATTAGGTTTCGATAACACCGGGGAGCTGTTTTTT.

This clone came up once. The J gene is TRBJ2-1, the V gene TRBV5-3; D gene uncertain. TRBV5-3 is identified as an open reading frame with a role that is uncertain. The CDR3 runs 12 residues. V lost 2 bases and J 7 bases, leaving 7 bases between the germline ends. The CDR3 loop reads CARSLWLNEQFF. DNA for the CDR3: TGTGCCAGAAGCTTATGGCTTAATGAGCAGTTCTTC.

The chain employs TRBV7-9 and TRBJ1-2; D is undetermined. Trimming removed 3 bases at V and 5 bases at J, with 7 bases between. Germline V gene data show CDR1 as SEHNR and CDR2 as FQNEAQ (reference sequence). The CDR3 consists of 12 residues. CDR3 sequence (DNA): TGTGCCAGCAGCTTTGACGGATATGGCTACACCTTC. Its translation is CASSFDGYGYTF.

This clone showed up just once. At one end the junction does not follow the germline gene, possibly because of a read error. The V call is TRBV2, the J call TRBJ1-5; TRBD1 aligns across 8 bases. There are 15 residues in the CDR3. Germline V lookup: CDR1 SNHLY, CDR2 FYNNEI. CDR3: CASSAWTGNNQTQHF. The CDR3 nucleotides read TGTGCCAGCAGTGCCTGGACAGGGAATAATCAGACCCAGCATTTT. Full variable domain (rest looked up from reference TRBV2 and TRBJ1-5): EPEVTQTPSHQVTQMGQEVILRCVPISNHLYFYWYRQILGQKVEFLVSFYNNEISEKSEIFDDQFSVERPDGSNFTLKIRSTKLEDSAMYFCASSAWTGNNQTQHFGDGTRLSIL.

This clone was counted a few times. The chain uses TRBV19 and TRBJ1-1; D remains ambiguous. Germline loops: CDR1 LNHDA, CDR2 SQIVND (reference sequence). The CDR3 loop spans 14 amino acids. V shed 8 bases and J shed 2 bases, with 15 bases lying between them. CDR3 nucleotide sequence: TGTGCCAGTCGAGAACTCACTTCAAACACTGAAGCTTTCTTT. This codes for CASRELTSNTEAFF.

The chain couples TRBV29-1 to TRBJ2-7; 8 nucleotides agree with TRBD2. CDR3 length: 13 residues. The V and J ends lost 4 bases and 2 bases, in that order; junction bases with no gene match: 4. CDR1 and CDR2 from the germline V gene are SQVTM and ANQGSEA. The CDR3 sequence: CSVGGGQTYEQYF. DNA of the CDR3: TGCAGCGTTGGCGGGGGGCAGACCTACGAGCAGTACTTC.

The V call is TRBV6-5, the J call TRBJ2-3; 12 bases are shared with TRBD1. This CDR3 contains 15 residues. V dropped 2 bases and J dropped 4; count of bases not matched to a gene: 1. Germline V CDR1 and CDR2: MNHEY, SVGAGI. The CDR3 bases are TGTGCCAGCAGTTACGGGACAGGGGGCGCAGATACGCAGTATTTT. Translation: CASSYGTGGADTQYF.

V usage is TRBV19 and J usage is TRBJ1-1; D is unclear. V lost 3 bases and J lost 0, with 11 bases in between. CDR1 is LNHDA and CDR2 is SQIVND in the germline V gene (reference sequence). There are 15 residues in the CDR3. The CDR3 DNA follows: TGTGCCAGTAGTATCCGGTGGGAGCTGAACACTGAAGCTTTCTTT. This codes for CASSIRWELNTEAFF.

V and J are TRBV5-1 and TRBJ2-3; D is undetermined. This CDR3 spans 14 amino acids. CDR1 and CDR2 (germline): SGHRS, YFSETQ. Trimming cost V 2 bases and J 1 base, with 8 bases left between them. CDR3 residues: CASSLPGGTDTQYF. Written as DNA, the CDR3 is TGCGCCAGCAGCTTACCGGGTGGCACAGATACGCAGTATTTT.

The chain has TRBV5-1 and TRBJ2-7; 10 positions agree with TRBD1. This CDR3 is built from 15 residues. Germline assignment: CDR1 SGHRS and CDR2 YFSETQ. J gave up 2 bases and V 4 bases, and 6 bases lay outside the gene matches. DNA of the CDR3: TGCGCCAGCAGCCTGGGACAGGGGTTCACCTACGAGCAGTACTTC. Protein: CASSLGQGFTYEQYF.